Included here is one TCR beta chain sequence, with context. What it binds is unknown. The entry originates in a study of CD8+CD57+ T cells in acquired aplastic anemia. As for the study in general: Roughly 3 ug was the average amount of DNA from sorted CD4+ and CD8+ cells. CD4+ cells from healthy donors averaged about 10.8 million reads. The study's findings and limits: Patients and controls shared 25 to 35 CD8+ CDR3 sequences, highly expressed in patients.

The template for TCR beta VDJ and CDR3 sequence profiling was genomic DNA. TCRdb used MiXCR to reprocess the reads, holding one entry per CDR3 protein. Found here are 150,000 to 200,000 distinct CDR3 sequences, about 47% of them singletons; the top ten hold around 2.7%. The CDR3 runs to 13 residues. Germline-derived CDR1 and CDR2 are KGHDR and SFDVKD. Trimming removed 4 bases at V and 7 bases at J, with 10 bases between. The V gene is TRBV24-1, the J gene TRBJ2-1; no firm D call. Sample: sorted CD4+, CD8+, or CD8+CD57+ T cells (not recorded which) from PBMCs. This clonotype was sampled from a human donor in good health. The CDR3 sequence is CATSDALRNEQFF. The CDR3 DNA is TGTGCCACCAGTGACGCCCTGAGGAATGAGCAGTTCTTC.